These 25 T cell receptor beta chains were sequenced from one sample in a study of T cell repertoires in cytomegalovirus infection. Their antigens remain unidentified. TCRdb ran MiXCR on the reads and lists one entry per CDR3 protein. In the table there are 900,000 to 950,000 distinct CDR3 sequences, around 32% of which are singletons. Sequenced material: cultured CD8+ T cells from PBMCs, taken from culture after CMV antigen stimulation. The receptor set was obtained from a human donor in good health (CMV status not recorded). Some clones in this sample may be carry-over from other donors' samples.

In this sample, this clonotype turned up many times. V is TRBV6-5 and J is TRBJ1-2; D is undetermined. This CDR3 has 13 amino acids. V lost 2 bases and J 5 bases, leaving 9 bases between the germline ends. Germline CDR1 is MNHEY and CDR2 is SVGAGI. CDR3 region: CASSYRAEYGYTF. The DNA of the CDR3 is TGTGCCAGCAGTTACCGGGCAGAATATGGCTACACCTTC.

This clonotype was observed many times. The chain carries TRBV7-2 and TRBJ2-3; 15 bases are shared with TRBD2. Trimming at V came to 3 bases and at J to 2 bases, leaving 6 bases not matched to a gene. This CDR3 spans 18 amino acids. Germline-derived CDR1 and CDR2 are SGHTA and FQGNSA. The chain's CDR3 is CASSFGTSGGLITDTQYF. The CDR3, as DNA: TGTGCCAGCAGCTTCGGGACTAGCGGGGGGCTGATCACAGATACGCAGTATTTT.

Only one count was recorded for this clonotype. The chain's CDR3 is CASSYIGRTTNEKLFF. The CDR3 coding sequence is TGTGCCAGCAGCTATATCGGACGGACAACTAATGAAAAACTGTTTTTT. The rearrangement uses TRBV6-1 and TRBJ1-4; D unclear. Germline CDR1 and CDR2: MNHNS and SASEGT. The CDR3 loop spans 16 amino acids. The V end lost 6 bases, the J end lost 0 bases, and 14 bases lay between the germline ends.

Turning to this clonotype: One end of the junction fails to match germline, which may point to a read error. The chain carries TRBV6-2 or TRBV6-3 and TRBJ2-1; D is ambiguous. This CDR3 contains 12 residues. In germline, CDR1 is MNHEY, CDR2 SVGEGT. CDR3 sequence reads: CVSSYNVDEQFF. The CDR3 DNA is TGTGTCAGCAGTTACAATGTGGATGAGCAGTTCTTC.

This clonotype has at least ten counts. The V gene is TRBV7-6, the J gene TRBJ2-2, with D possibly matching TRBD2 (6 bases). CDR1 is SGHVS and CDR2 is FNYEAQ in the germline V gene. There are 13 residues in the CDR3. Deletions cut 10 bases from V and 2 bases from J, with 11 bases between. CDR3: CATAGLNTGELFF. For the CDR3, the DNA is TGTGCCACCGCGGGACTTAACACCGGGGAGCTGTTTTTT.

The chain combines TRBV7-2 with TRBJ1-5, with TRBD1 matching over 7 bases. Unmatched junction bases numbered 7, after V lost 5 bases and J lost 0 bases. The CDR3 length is 16 residues. Germline V gene sequence: CDR1 SGHTA, CDR2 FQGNSA. The chain's CDR3 is CASSNRGAGSNQPQHF. CDR3 coding DNA: TGTGCCAGCAGCAACAGGGGCGCGGGTAGCAATCAGCCCCAGCATTTT.

CDR3 protein: CASSPSSVQETQYF. In DNA form, the CDR3 reads TGTGCCAGCTCCCCTTCTAGCGTACAAGAGACCCAGTACTTC. J is TRBJ2-5 and V is TRBV6-5; a weak D match, TRBD2 (6 bases). Trimming cost V 8 bases and J 2 bases, with 15 bases left between them. Germline lookup yields CDR1 MNHEY and CDR2 SVGAGI. The CDR3 contains 14 residues.

V is TRBV6-5 and J is TRBJ2-5; 10 bases are a match to TRBD1. V was clipped by 2 bases and J by 5 bases; unmatched bases: 5. From germline, CDR1 is MNHEY and CDR2 SVGAGI. There are 15 residues in the CDR3. The CDR3 reads CASSYATGGGETQYF. The CDR3 nucleotides are TGTGCCAGCAGTTACGCGACAGGGGGCGGGGAGACCCAGTACTTC.

The chain has TRBV3-1 and TRBJ2-1; D is unresolved. The CDR3 runs to 12 residues. Germline V gives CDR1 LGHDT, CDR2 YNNKEL (reference sequence). V was cut by 1 base and J by 10 bases, with 8 bases left in between. The CDR3 loop is CASSQVGSEQFF. The CDR3 DNA follows: TGTGCCAGCAGCCAAGTCGGGTCAGAGCAGTTCTTC.

The CDR3 sequence is CASNFDRNMNTEAFF. In nucleotides, the CDR3 is TGCGCCAGCAACTTCGACAGGAACATGAACACTGAAGCTTTCTTT. This chain links TRBV4-1 with TRBJ1-1; D perhaps matches TRBD1 (6 bases). The length of the CDR3 is 15 residues. V gave up 7 bases and J gave up 0 bases, with 15 bases separating them. CDR1 MGHRA and CDR2 YSYEKL come from the germline V gene.

Worth noting for this clonotype: The junction departs from germline at one end; a sequencing error may be responsible. This chain links TRBV4-1 with TRBJ1-1, with TRBD1 identical over 7 bases. This CDR3 spans 14 amino acids. Germline V lookup: CDR1 MGHRA, CDR2 YSYEKL. CDR3 nucleotides: TGCGCCAGGAGCCAAGGAGGGGGCTCCACTGAAGCTTTCTTT. Translated: CARSQGGGSTEAFF.

Only one count was recorded for this clonotype. The chain combines TRBV27 with TRBJ2-1, with D unresolved. Per germline, CDR1 MNHEY and CDR2 SMNVEV (reference sequence). The CDR3 consists of 14 residues. V gave up 7 bases and J gave up 1 base, with 11 bases separating them. This CDR3 reads CASTLGGSYNEQFF. CDR3 nucleotide sequence: TGTGCCAGCACCTTGGGCGGTTCCTACAATGAGCAGTTCTTC.

This clonotype was found a few times. The chain recombines TRBV7-8 with TRBJ1-5; maybe TRBD1 (6 bases). Germline assignment: CDR1 SGHVS and CDR2 FQNEAQ. The CDR3 loop spans 15 amino acids. The V end lost 1 base, the J end lost 7 bases, and 14 bases lay between the germline ends. CDR3 in amino acids: CASSLVPRGIQPQHF. The CDR3 nucleotides read TGTGCCAGCAGCTTAGTTCCCAGGGGAATACAGCCCCAGCATTTT.

This clonotype was seen repeatedly, ten times or more. The chain is built from TRBV12-3 or TRBV12-4 and TRBJ1-5; no definite D call. The CDR3 is 13 amino acids. Trimming left V 8 bases short and J 3 bases short, with 11 bases between. This chain's CDR3 is CASCQTSNQPQHF. In DNA, the CDR3 is TGTGCCAGCTGCCAGACCTCCAATCAGCCCCAGCATTTT.

In its sample, this clonotype was seen once. This chain joins TRBV19 and TRBJ2-7; a weak D match, TRBD1 (5 bases). In germline, CDR1 is LNHDA, CDR2 SQIVND (reference sequence). Trimming pared 3 bases from V and 4 bases from J, leaving 13 bases between. CDR3 size: 14 residues. Written as DNA, the CDR3 is TGTGCCAGTAGTATCAAGGGGCGCGGATACGAGCAGTACTTC. Translated: CASSIKGRGYEQYF.

This clonotype was found many times. J is TRBJ2-2 and V is TRBV6-1; no clear D gene. There are 17 residues in the CDR3. V gave up 0 bases and J gave up 4 bases, with 15 bases separating them. The germline V gene encodes CDR1 MNHNS and CDR2 SASEGT. The CDR3 nucleotides read TGTGCCAGCAGTGAAGCCGGACCCGGACGGCGCACCGGGGAGCTGTTTTTT. Protein: CASSEAGPGRRTGELFF.

About this clonotype itself: A much bigger clone sits one base away, suggesting this may be a read error. The CDR3 sequence is CASSPGGGYTQHF. In nucleotides, the CDR3 is TGTGCCAGCAGCCCCGGAGGAGGGTATACGCAGCATTTT. The gene calls are TRBV7-6 and TRBJ2-3; D is ambiguous. The assigned J gene may be wrong: the sequence end matches TRBJ1-5 better. Germline CDR1 and CDR2: SGHVS and FNYEAQ. CDR3 length: 13 residues.

The rearrangement uses TRBV15 and TRBJ2-1; 7 bases agree with TRBD2. The CDR3 sequence is 16 residues long. The V segment lost 5 bases and the J segment 2 bases; nucleotides outside the gene matches: 9. Germline CDR1 reads LNHNV; CDR2 reads YYDKDF (reference sequence). In DNA, the CDR3 is TGTGCCACCAGCGTTGGGAGCGGGGACCCCTACAATGAGCAGTTCTTC. Translation: CATSVGSGDPYNEQFF. Using reference TRBV15 and TRBJ2-1 for the parts outside the CDR3, the full variable domain is DAMVIQNPRYQVTQFGKPVTLSCSQTLNHNVMYWYQQKSSQAPKLLFHYYDKDFNNEADTPDNFQSRRPNTSFCFLDIRSPGLGDTAMYLCATSVGSGDPYNEQFFGPGTRLTVL.

This clonotype has a handful of counts. The rearrangement links TRBV24-1 to TRBJ2-3; no clear D gene. Germline-derived CDR1 and CDR2 are KGHDR and SFDVKD. V was cut by 3 bases and J by 1 base, with 10 bases left in between. This CDR3 region has 15 residues. CDR3 nucleotides: TGTGCCACCAGTGATCCCCGTATGGGCACAGATACGCAGTATTTT. Protein product: CATSDPRMGTDTQYF.

This clonotype was counted at least ten times. CDR3 loop: CASSLGTGRKTGELFF. Here the CDR3 DNA reads TGTGCCAGCAGCTTAGGGACAGGTAGAAAAACCGGGGAGCTGTTTTTT. The genes are TRBV7-2 and TRBJ2-2, with 7 positions matching TRBD1. This CDR3 has 16 residues. The trim removed 1 base at V and 5 bases at J, leaving 7 bases unmatched. Germline lookup yields CDR1 SGHTA and CDR2 FQGNSA.

The chain couples TRBV28 to TRBJ1-1; D ambiguous. V was clipped by 1 base and J by 3 bases, with 9 bases between them. The CDR3 runs to 14 residues. CDR1 and CDR2 (germline): MDHEN, SYDVKM. CDR3 region: CASSLFEGYTEAFF. CDR3 bases: TGTGCCAGCAGTTTATTCGAGGGCTACACTGAAGCTTTCTTT. Full variable domain (missing parts from reference TRBV28 and TRBJ1-1): DVKVTQSSRYLVKRTGEKVFLECVQDMDHENMFWYRQDPGLGLRLIYFSYDVKMKEKGDIPEGYSVSREKKERFSLILESASTNQTSMYLCASSLFEGYTEAFFGQGTRLTVV.

This clonotype was recorded once. The J gene is TRBJ1-2, the V gene TRBV13; a weak D match, TRBD1 (6 bases). Trimming removed 4 bases from V and 10 bases from J, with 19 bases in between. The CDR3 sequence is 14 residues long. Germline CDR1 PRHDT, CDR2 FYEKMQ (reference sequence). The CDR3 DNA is TGTGCCAGCAGCTCGAGGGGGATCGCCATCGACTACACCTTC. The encoded protein is CASSSRGIAIDYTF.

A remark on this clonotype: A single base separates this from a much larger clone, so it may be a read error. The DNA of the CDR3 is TGTGCCAGCAGCTTAGGATGGACAGGGGGGATGAACACTGAAGCTTTGTTT. It codes for CASSLGWTGGMNTEALF. The J gene is TRBJ1-1, the V gene TRBV7-6; TRBD1 matches 10 bases. CDR1 is SGHVS, CDR2 FNYEAQ, per germline. The CDR3 covers 17 residues.

In this sample, this clonotype turned up many times. The rearrangement links TRBV12-3 or TRBV12-4 to TRBJ2-1, with D tentatively TRBD2 (5 bases). Between the trimmed V and J ends, which lost 5 bases and 0 bases, there was a span of 17 bases. This CDR3 region has 17 residues. The CDR3 DNA follows: TGTGCCAGCAGTGACCCGTTAGCGAGTAGCTCCTACAATGAGCAGTTCTTC. It specifies CASSDPLASSSYNEQFF.

This clonotype was observed a few times. V is TRBV6-2 or TRBV6-3 and J is TRBJ2-7; D call uncertain. The CDR3 has 14 amino acids. V was shortened by 6 bases and J by 1 base, with 13 bases between the two germline ends. Germline loops: CDR1 MNHEY, CDR2 SVGEGT. CDR3 loop: CASSRAQMSYEQYV. In nucleotides, the CDR3 is TGTGCCAGCAGCCGTGCGCAGATGTCCTACGAGCAGTACGTC.